This T cell receptor beta chain originates from a study of T-cell reconstitution after alpha-beta-depleted transplantation in children. This clonotype was observed a handful of times. What it binds is not known. Unique molecular identifiers were built into the TCRbeta library. TCRdb independently ran MiXCR on the PCR reads; one entry per CDR3 protein. Of approximately 350,000 distinct CDR3 sequences in the sample, about 16% were seen once. Study-wide points: Reports say that about two months after transplant, the alpha-beta T cells came out of several hundred graft clones that had expanded.

This CDR3 spans 14 amino acids. Trimming shortened V by 2 bases and J by 1 base, and 7 bases separated the two germline ends. Germline assignment: CDR1 SEHNR and CDR2 FQNEAQ (reference sequence). The input for sequencing was PBMCs, mostly from graft donor cells, taken 360 days after TCRalphabeta/CD19-depleted stem cell transplant. The V gene is TRBV7-9, the J gene TRBJ2-3, with a tentative D call TRBD2 (5 bases). The receptor was isolated from a male patient aged 2 to 9 who had a stem cell transplant for acute lymphoblastic leukemia, so the T cells may come from the graft donor. As DNA, the CDR3 is TGTGCCAGCAGCTTAAGGCGGGGCACAGATACGCAGTATTTT. Amino acid sequence: CASSLRRGTDTQYF.